This is a list of T cell receptor beta chains from one sample in a study of early T cells in non-severe SARS-CoV-2 infection. TCRdb passed the 5' RACE reads through MiXCR, listing each CDR3 protein once. The table has 40,000 or so distinct CDR3 sequences, nearly 6% seen once. Sequencing was carried out using whole blood. These receptors were taken from an adult who was a healthcare worker with PCR-confirmed SARS-CoV-2 infection or an uninfected control (not recorded which). The CDR3 runs from the conserved cysteine through the conserved F or W. D genes are given only for firm matches. Where a row states a size, it is once, few, many or the class of an expanded clone; other rows omit it.

d_gene	j_gene	abundance	v_gene	CDR3aa	CDR3nt
-	TRBJ2-7	many	TRBV30	CAWAFGVAYEQYF	TGTGCCTGGGCTTTCGGGGTTGCCTACGAGCAGTACTTC
-	TRBJ2-1	many	TRBV20-1	CSENNEQFF	TGCAGTGAAAACAATGAGCAGTTCTTC
TRBD2	TRBJ2-1	few	TRBV19	CASGLAGGGEQFF	TGTGCCAGCGGACTAGCGGGAGGCGGCGAGCAGTTCTTC
-	TRBJ1-1	many	TRBV7-9	CASSLARVLGYTEAFF	TGTGCCAGCAGCTTGGCCCGGGTCCTAGGGTACACTGAAGCTTTCTTT
-	TRBJ1-4	many	TRBV2	CASRLTEAANEKLFF	TGTGCCAGCAGACTAACCGAGGCTGCTAATGAAAAACTGTTTTTT
TRBD1	TRBJ1-4	many	TRBV7-8	CASSGRDREKLFF	TGTGCCAGCTCTGGCAGGGACAGAGAAAAACTGTTTTTT
-	TRBJ1-3	many	TRBV9	CASSVGSHSGNTIYF	TGTGCCAGCAGCGTAGGGAGTCACTCTGGAAACACCATATATTTT
TRBD2	TRBJ2-1	many	TRBV3-1	CASRASGYNEQFF	TGTGCCAGCAGGGCTAGCGGATACAATGAGCAGTTCTTC
-	TRBJ1-3	few	TRBV14	CASSPSLGHGNTIYF	TGTGCCAGCAGCCCCTCGTTGGGGCATGGAAACACCATATATTTT
TRBD1	TRBJ1-2	many	TRBV20-1	CSAKFPGQVLYGYTF	TGCAGTGCCAAATTTCCGGGACAGGTCCTTTATGGCTACACCTTC
TRBD2	TRBJ2-3	-	TRBV4-2	CASSQGASGYSTDTQYF	TGTGCCAGCAGCCAAGGGGCTAGCGGGTACTCCACAGATACGCAGTATTTT
TRBD2	TRBJ2-5	medium-sized	TRBV20-1	CSARDNSGSRETQYF	TGCAGTGCTAGAGATAACAGCGGGAGTCGAGAGACCCAGTACTTC
TRBD2	TRBJ2-1	many	TRBV7-9	CASSLESWWGLAGAYQEQFF	TGTGCCAGCAGCTTAGAGTCGTGGTGGGGACTAGCGGGAGCTTATCAGGAGCAGTTCTTC
TRBD1	TRBJ1-2	-	TRBV4-1	CASSQGQGTPYGYTF	TGCGCCAGCAGCCAGGGACAGGGGACTCCTTATGGCTACACCTTC
TRBD2	TRBJ2-5	many	TRBV12-3/TRBV12-4	CASSFAGGRQETQYF	TGTGCCAGCAGTTTTGCGGGGGGCCGCCAAGAGACCCAGTACTTC
-	TRBJ2-4	many	TRBV20-1	CSAHVQGAAIQYF	TGCAGTGCCCATGTGCAAGGGGCGGCCATTCAGTACTTC
-	TRBJ1-1	-	TRBV5-4	CASSLEGPRSEAFF	TGTGCCAGCAGCTTGGAGGGGCCGCGGTCTGAAGCTTTCTTT
TRBD1	TRBJ1-5	few	TRBV7-2	CASSLAGQGSRPQHF	TGTGCCAGCAGCTTAGCGGGACAGGGGTCCCGGCCCCAGCATTTT
-	TRBJ2-1	many	TRBV11-2	CASSFALRYNEQFF	TGTGCCAGCAGCTTCGCTCTGAGATACAATGAGCAGTTCTTC
TRBD2	TRBJ2-1	many	TRBV7-9	CASSPRGGGVSAYNEQFF	TGTGCCAGCAGCCCGAGAGGCGGGGGGGTTTCGGCCTACAATGAGCAGTTCTTC
-	TRBJ2-2	many	TRBV3-1	CASSQEFITGELFF	TGTGCCAGCAGCCAAGAATTTATCACCGGGGAGCTGTTTTTT
TRBD1	TRBJ2-2	many	TRBV7-2	CASSSHRGAGELFF	TGTGCCAGCAGCTCGCACAGGGGGGCAGGGGAGCTGTTTTTT
-	TRBJ2-7	many	TRBV2	CASSAYEQYF	TGTGCCAGCAGTGCCTACGAGCAGTACTTC
-	TRBJ2-3	many	TRBV25-1	CASSESGRTTDTQYF	TGTGCCAGCAGTGAATCGGGGAGGACCACAGATACGCAGTATTTT
TRBD1	TRBJ2-7	-	TRBV29-1	CSVKTGWNYEQYF	TGCAGCGTCAAGACAGGGTGGAACTACGAGCAGTACTTC
-	TRBJ2-7	many	TRBV29-1	CSAGDYEQYF	TGCAGCGCCGGGGACTACGAGCAGTACTTC
-	TRBJ1-1	many	TRBV9	CASSVGSEGTEAFF	TGTGCCAGCAGCGTAGGAAGTGAGGGAACTGAAGCTTTCTTT
-	TRBJ2-3	many	TRBV12-3/TRBV12-4	CASSLVPFPDTQYF	TGTGCCAGCAGTTTGGTCCCGTTCCCAGATACGCAGTATTTT
-	TRBJ1-4	-	TRBV6-6	CASNYRATNEKLFF	TGTGCCAGCAACTACAGGGCAACTAATGAAAAACTGTTTTTT
TRBD2	TRBJ2-7	many	TRBV12-3/TRBV12-4	CASSLSRGAGSYEQYF	TGTGCCAGCAGCCTCTCCCGCGGAGCGGGGTCCTACGAGCAGTACTTC
-	TRBJ2-1	many	TRBV29-1	CSVDKLSSYNEQFF	TGCAGCGTTGATAAGCTGAGCTCCTACAATGAGCAGTTCTTC
-	TRBJ2-3	many	TRBV24-1	CATREVGTDTQYF	TGTGCCACCAGAGAGGTGGGCACAGATACGCAGTATTTT
TRBD2	TRBJ2-1	many	TRBV10-3	CAISDTSAYNEQFF	TGTGCCATCAGTGACACTAGCGCGTACAATGAGCAGTTCTTC
-	TRBJ1-4	many	TRBV20-1	CSAVADEKLFF	TGCAGTGCTGTCGCAGATGAAAAACTGTTTTTT
-	TRBJ1-5	many	TRBV16	CASSQGLGAGSNQPQHF	TGTGCCAGCAGCCAAGGGTTGGGGGCAGGGAGCAATCAGCCCCAGCATTTT
-	TRBJ1-2	many	TRBV20-1	CSARGEGSNYGYTF	TGCAGTGCTAGGGGAGAAGGGTCGAACTATGGCTACACCTTC
-	TRBJ2-7	few	TRBV12-3/TRBV12-4	CASSRTRGDEQYF	TGTGCCAGCAGCCGCACTAGGGGGGACGAGCAGTACTTC
-	TRBJ2-1	many	TRBV19	CASSISWVGAYNEQFF	TGTGCCAGTAGTATTTCTTGGGTAGGCGCCTACAATGAGCAGTTCTTC
TRBD2	TRBJ2-1	many	TRBV5-4	CASSPETSGIEQFF	TGTGCCAGCAGCCCCGAGACTAGCGGGATTGAGCAGTTCTTC